Described below is a single TCR beta chain sequence and its context. Its antigen remains unidentified. This specimen comes from a study of cytomegalovirus exposure and HLA in healthy donors. Whole-study results and caveats: Cytomegalovirus-associated status was assigned to approximately 160 TCR beta chains. The classifier reportedly diagnosed cytomegalovirus status with high specificity and sensitivity.

Using immunoSEQ multiplex PCR, the repertoire was profiled, and TCRdb retains in-frame clones only, with some absent. This table has approximately 160,000 clones, approximately 89% appearing once. The receptor comes from a man aged 18 to 35 in good health and CMV-seropositive. The specimen was PBMCs.

CDR3 bases: TGCGCCAGCAGCCCGGCTGTCGGGACAGGGGGCACCGGGGAGCTGTTTTTT. Translated: CASSPAVGTGGTGELFF. This chain connects TRBV4-1 to TRBJ2-2, with 11 bases fitting TRBD1. Per the germline V gene, CDR1 is MGHRA and CDR2 is YSYEKL. J was trimmed by 4 bases and V by 4 bases; bases with no gene match: 8. The CDR3 is made up of 17 amino acids.